The rows below give T cell receptor beta chains drawn from one sample of a study of blood T cell repertoires in COVID-19. Produced via immunoSEQ multiplex PCR; TCRdb's table is partial and in-frame only. Among some 150,000 clones listed, about 84% were seen once. Sequencing was carried out using peripheral blood. The receptors here all came from a man aged 55 to 70 with active or convalescent COVID-19. Each CDR3 is given with its conserved first and last residue. The D gene is left open where the match is weak. Expanded clones get a size class; other rows say once, few or many, or leave the size out.

TRBV29-1,TRBJ1-1,.,.,CSATGDMNTEAFF,TGCAGCGCCACAGGAGATATGAACACTGAAGCTTTCTTT
TRBV6-1,TRBJ1-1,.,.,CASSEIGGWMNTEAFF,TGTGCCAGCAGTGAAATAGGAGGGTGGATGAACACTGAAGCTTTCTTT
TRBV7-2,TRBJ1-2,.,.,CASSPYRAGYTF,TGTGCCAGCAGCCCTTACAGGGCCGGGTACACCTTC
TRBV7-2,TRBJ2-7,.,.,CASSLGGAAGEQYF,TGTGCCAGCAGCTTAGGAGGAGCGGCGGGGGAGCAGTACTTC
TRBV6-5,TRBJ1-5,.,TRBD1,CASRPTGTGHQPQHF,TGTGCCAGCAGGCCGACAGGGACAGGCCATCAGCCCCAGCATTTT
TRBV11-2,TRBJ1-1,.,.,CASSLVRGKTEAFF,TGTGCCAGCAGCTTAGTCAGGGGCAAGACTGAAGCTTTCTTT
TRBV12-3/TRBV12-4,TRBJ2-7,.,.,CASVRSGYEQYF,TGTGCCAGCGTTCGCAGCGGCTACGAGCAGTACTTC
TRBV29-1,TRBJ1-2,few,.,CSVEVRDLADYGYTF,TGCAGCGTTGAAGTGCGCGACCTAGCAGACTATGGCTACACCTTC
TRBV28,TRBJ1-1,.,.,CASSKAGQLNTEAFF,TGTGCCAGCAGTAAAGCAGGACAGTTAAACACTGAAGCTTTCTTT
TRBV19,TRBJ1-1,.,.,CASSIAENTEAFF,TGTGCCAGTAGTATCGCGGAGAACACTGAAGCTTTCTTT
TRBV7-9,TRBJ2-2,.,.,CASSRTSPATGELFF,TGTGCCAGCAGCCGGACTTCCCCTGCGACCGGGGAGCTGTTTTTT
TRBV10-3,TRBJ2-7,.,.,CAISESGGHRYYEQYF,TGTGCCATCAGTGAGTCGGGGGGTCACCGTTACTACGAGCAGTACTTC
TRBV5-1,TRBJ2-1,.,TRBD2,CASSLDGRGMNEQFF,TGCGCCAGCAGCTTAGACGGGAGGGGCATGAATGAGCAGTTCTTC
TRBV21-1,TRBJ2-7,.,.,CARGGGTSYEQYF,TGTGCCCGAGGGGGGGGCACCTCCTACGAGCAGTACTTC
TRBV5-6,TRBJ1-2,few,TRBD1,CASSLAGQRYGYTF,TGTGCCAGCAGCTTGGCGGGACAGCGCTATGGCTACACCTTC
TRBV15,TRBJ2-1,.,TRBD1,CATSRENRGNEQFF,TGTGCCACCAGCAGAGAGAACAGGGGGAATGAGCAGTTCTTC
TRBV5-4,TRBJ2-1,few,.,CASSLDGVQGSFF,TGTGCCAGCAGCTTGGATGGGGTACAGGGCTCGTTCTTC
TRBV19,TRBJ1-1,.,.,CASSLIPTGTNTEAFF,TGTGCCAGTAGTCTCATCCCGACAGGCACGAACACTGAAGCTTTCTTT
TRBV19,TRBJ2-2,.,TRBD1,CASIRRGTGGTGELFF,TGTGCCAGTATCCGCCGGGGGACAGGGGGCACCGGGGAGCTGTTTTTT
TRBV18,TRBJ2-1,few,TRBD2,CASSPPSLAGVGEQFF,TGTGCCAGCTCACCACCGTCGCTAGCGGGAGTGGGCGAGCAGTTCTTC
TRBV6-5,TRBJ2-1,.,TRBD2,CASSILAGSYNEQFF,TGTGCCAGCAGTATACTAGCGGGATCCTACAATGAGCAGTTCTTC
TRBV29-1,TRBJ2-7,.,.,CSAISQGTAYEQYF,TGCAGCGCCATCTCCCAGGGGACCGCCTACGAGCAGTACTTC
TRBV7-2,TRBJ1-3,.,.,CASSLYTGSGNTIYF,TGTGCCAGCAGCTTATATACAGGGAGCGGAAACACCATATATTTT
TRBV27,TRBJ1-3,.,TRBD1,CASSRTGGEGNTIYF,TGTGCCAGCAGCCGGACAGGGGGCGAGGGAAACACCATATATTTT